This T cell receptor (beta chain) was sequenced during a study of graft-versus-host responses after intestinal transplantation. General study findings and limits: Early declines in HvG clones that occurred post-transplant were associated with peak circulating GvH clone levels.

Of note for this clone: Its antigen is currently unknown. One end of the junction fails to match germline, which may point to a read error.

Germline values: CDR1 MNHEY, CDR2 SMNVEV (reference sequence). The CDR3 is made up of 15 amino acids. Measured with immunoSEQ multiplex PCR; TCRdb has only the in-frame clones, and not every one. The sample lists roughly 27,000 clones; approximately 87% were seen once. The starting material was PBMCs, obtained about 27 days after intestinal transplant. This clonotype originated in a human patient who received an intestinal transplant, so some T cells may come from the graft donor. V and J are TRBV27 and TRBJ1-4, with D uncertain. CDR3 DNA sequence: TGTGCCAGCAGTGTATCCCCGGTAGAGAGTGAAAAACTGTTTTTT. Translation gives CASSVSPVESEKLFF.